Listed below are T cell receptor beta chains from one sample, sequenced in a study of shared T cell receptors in the human thymus. Measured with immunoSEQ multiplex PCR; TCRdb has only the in-frame clones, and not every one. The table lists 450,000 to 650,000 clones, approximately 80% of them singletons, with 0.01% to 0.015% in the top ten. The data also belong to a second study, concerning human thymus T cells.

The sequenced sample was thymocytes. All receptors derive from a boy younger than two with a congenital heart defect. CDR3s include the opening cysteine and the closing phenylalanine or tryptophan. A D gene is named only where the DNA matches it firmly. Clone size, where shown, is once, few, many, or a class for clones that have expanded.

cdr3_length d_call j_call clone_size v_call cdr3_nt cdr3_aa
18 . TRBJ2-3 . TRBV11-2 TGTGCCAGCAGCTTAGTGGGCCGTACCAGGCACCTCACAGATACGCAGTATTTT CASSLVGRTRHLTDTQYF
15 . TRBJ2-1 . TRBV5-1 TGCGCCAGCAGCTCCCCCCAGGTAGGTCGGTATGAGCAGTTCTTC CASSSPQVGRYEQFF
19 TRBD2 TRBJ2-5 . TRBV4-2 TGTGCCAGCAGCCAAGATATAGCGGGAGGGCCAAAGCTATTAGAGACCCAGTACTTC CASSQDIAGGPKLLETQYF
13 TRBD1 TRBJ2-7 . TRBV27 TGTGCCAGCAGTGTGGGACAGCTCTCCGAGCAGTACTTC CASSVGQLSEQYF
15 TRBD1 TRBJ2-7 . TRBV4-3 TGCGCCAGCAGCCAAGAACAGGGGATCTCCTACGAGCAGTACTTC CASSQEQGISYEQYF
18 . TRBJ2-2 . TRBV14 TGTGCCAGCAGCCAAAAGGGAACTGGGAGACCGAACACCGGGGAGCTGTTTTTT CASSQKGTGRPNTGELFF
11 TRBD1 TRBJ2-5 . TRBV20-1 TGCAGCAGCAGGGGGAAGGAGACCCAGTACTTC CSSRGKETQYF
16 TRBD1 TRBJ2-3 . TRBV14 TGTGCCAGCAGCCTGGATCGTGGACAGGGGGCAGATACGCAGTATTTT CASSLDRGQGADTQYF
16 TRBD1 TRBJ2-7 . TRBV30 TGTGCCTGGAGTACCACCGAGGGACAGGAGACCTACGAGCAGTACTTC CAWSTTEGQETYEQYF
15 . TRBJ1-4 . TRBV6-5 TGTGCCAGCAGTTACGAGGGAATAGGTGGTGAAAAACTGTTTTTT CASSYEGIGGEKLFF
19 TRBD2 TRBJ2-1 . TRBV30 TGTGCCTGGAGTGCGGACGTCCGGACTAGCGGGAGGCCGGGGAATGAGCAGTTCTTC CAWSADVRTSGRPGNEQFF
14 . TRBJ2-1 . TRBV7-2 TGTGCCAGCAGCTTAGCGGAACAGACCAATGAGCAGTTCTTC CASSLAEQTNEQFF
16 . TRBJ1-4 . TRBV29-1 TGCAGCGTTGTTGCGGGGAATGGTACAACTAATGAAAAACTGTTTTTT CSVVAGNGTTNEKLFF
18 TRBD2 TRBJ2-3 . TRBV28 TGTGCCAGCAGCCCCGGGACTAGCGGGAGTGGGAGCACAGATACGCAGTATTTT CASSPGTSGSGSTDTQYF
14 . TRBJ1-2 . TRBV6-5 TGTGCCAGCAGTCCGAGGAGGACGGACTATGGCTACACCTTC CASSPRRTDYGYTF
16 . TRBJ2-7 once TRBV9 TGTGCCAGCAGCGTAGCTAGCGAAACGCAGACCTACGAGCAGTACTTC CASSVASETQTYEQYF
13 . TRBJ1-1 . TRBV25-1 TGTGCCAGCAGTACAGTGGGTGAGACTGAAGCTTTCTTT CASSTVGETEAFF
14 TRBD2 TRBJ2-3 . TRBV5-1 TGCGCCAGCAGCTTGGAGCGGGATAAGCATACGCAGTATTTT CASSLERDKHTQYF
19 TRBD2 TRBJ2-7 . TRBV19 TGTGCCAGTAGTATAGAGGGGCCGGGGGGGCGATTCGGGAATTACGAGCAGTACTTC CASSIEGPGGRFGNYEQYF
16 . TRBJ2-7 . TRBV6-5 TGTGCCAGCAGTTACGGGGGGATCGGGGTCTCCTACGAGCAGTACTTC CASSYGGIGVSYEQYF
18 . TRBJ1-2 few TRBV6-4 TGTGCCAGCAGTGACTATTACCTAGGGCAGGGGCGAGGCTATGGCTACACCTTC CASSDYYLGQGRGYGYTF
17 . TRBJ2-3 . TRBV7-6 TGTGCCAGCAGCTTAGCGCGTAGTACCCCGAGCACAGATACGCAGTATTTT CASSLARSTPSTDTQYF
14 TRBD2 TRBJ2-7 . TRBV11-2 TGTGCCAGCAGCCCCAGCGGGAGCCCCGGGCTTGGGTACTTC CASSPSGSPGLGYF
15 . TRBJ1-1 few TRBV5-1 TGCGCCAGCAGAAACGACTCGGGGATGAACACTGAAGCTTTCTTT CASRNDSGMNTEAFF
13 TRBD1 TRBJ1-1 . TRBV6-6 TGTGCCAGCAGTACCAAGAGGACAGGTGAAGCTTTCTTT CASSTKRTGEAFF
16 . TRBJ2-1 . TRBV19 TGTGCCAGTAGTATTCATCCTAGACGCTCCTACAATGAGCAGTTCTTC CASSIHPRRSYNEQFF
14 . TRBJ2-7 . TRBV5-6 TGTGCCAGCAGCGGGGCACAAGGGGACTACGAGCAGTACTTC CASSGAQGDYEQYF
14 . TRBJ2-7 . TRBV5-1 TGCGCCAGCAGCTTGAAGCGGAGCTCCTACGAGCAGTACTTC CASSLKRSSYEQYF
15 . TRBJ2-7 . TRBV27 TGTGCCAGCAGGTCCACTAGCTCCCCAACCTACGAGCAGTACTTC CASRSTSSPTYEQYF